Listed below are T cell receptor beta chains from one sample, sequenced in a study of early T cells in non-severe SARS-CoV-2 infection. TCRdb re-derived calls from the 5' RACE reads in MiXCR, one entry per CDR3 protein. The sample lists tens of thousands of distinct CDR3 sequences; about 14% were seen once. The material sequenced was whole blood, taken at baseline. These receptors were taken from an adult who was a healthcare worker with PCR-confirmed SARS-CoV-2 infection or an uninfected control (not recorded which). CDR3s include the opening cysteine and the closing phenylalanine or tryptophan. A D gene is named only where the DNA matches it firmly. Size tells how often a clone was seen (once, few, many) or the class of an expanded clone, and some rows leave it out.

TRBD1	TRBV11-3	TRBJ1-1	-	TGTGCCAGCAGCCCGGGACAGGGCTTTGGAGGAGCTTTCTTT	CASSPGQGFGGAFF
TRBD2	TRBV19	TRBJ2-2	-	TGTGCCAGTAGTAGTAGCGGGAGATTAAACGGGGAGCTGTTTTTT	CASSSSGRLNGELFF
-	TRBV20-1	TRBJ2-3	-	TGCAGTGCTAGGCGGGACAGTAGCACAGATACGCAGTATTTT	CSARRDSSTDTQYF
-	TRBV18	TRBJ1-1	-	TGTGCCAGCTCACCGACAAGGAACACTGAAGCTTTCTTT	CASSPTRNTEAFF
-	TRBV29-1	TRBJ1-1	many	TGCAGCGTTGTTAACACTGAAGCTTTCTTT	CSVVNTEAFF
TRBD1	TRBV10-3	TRBJ2-3	many	TGTGCCATCAGTGATCCGGGACAGGGACCAGATACGCAGTATTTT	CAISDPGQGPDTQYF
-	TRBV5-6	TRBJ1-1	many	TGTGCCAGCAGCTTGAGGGCAGGATACAACACTGAAGCTTTCTTT	CASSLRAGYNTEAFF
-	TRBV19	TRBJ1-5	few	TGTGCCAGTAGTATAGGAAATGGACAGCCCCAGCATTTT	CASSIGNGQPQHF
TRBD1	TRBV29-1	TRBJ2-1	few	TGCAGCCTTGGGACAGGCCCGTACAATGAGCAGTTCTTC	CSLGTGPYNEQFF
TRBD1	TRBV6-1	TRBJ1-5	-	TGTGCCATTCGGGACAGGGGGCCGAGTCAGCCCCAGCATTTT	CAIRDRGPSQPQHF
TRBD1	TRBV5-3	TRBJ1-2	few	TGTGCCAGAAGCGTGGGACAGGGTAACTATGGCTACACCTTC	CARSVGQGNYGYTF
-	TRBV5-6	TRBJ2-1	few	TGTGCCAGCAGCTTGTTCCCAGAGGATGAGCAGTTCTTC	CASSLFPEDEQFF
-	TRBV20-1	TRBJ2-3	-	TGCAGTCCTAACGGAGAAGGAGATACGCAGTATTTT	CSPNGEGDTQYF
TRBD2	TRBV24-1	TRBJ2-3	few	TGTGCCACCTCTAGCGGGAGATGGCCAGATACGCAGTATTTT	CATSSGRWPDTQYF
TRBD1	TRBV6-2/TRBV6-3	TRBJ2-7	-	TGTGCCAGCAGTTACTCGGACAGGGACGAGCAGTACTTC	CASSYSDRDEQYF
TRBD1	TRBV7-2	TRBJ2-4	-	TGTGCCAGCAGCTTTGACAGGGGTGAAAACATTCAGTACTTC	CASSFDRGENIQYF
-	TRBV24-1	TRBJ2-7	few	TGTGCCACCAGTGATTTCACGGGGTACGAGCAGTACTTC	CATSDFTGYEQYF
-	TRBV7-2	TRBJ2-3	few	TGTGCCAGCAGCCCCGGGATTCGCACAGATACGCAGTATTTT	CASSPGIRTDTQYF
-	TRBV4-1	TRBJ2-5	-	TGCGCCAGCAGCCAAGATGGACAAGGAGAAGAGACCCAGTACTTC	CASSQDGQGEETQYF
TRBD2	TRBV20-1	TRBJ2-1	few	TGCAGTGCTAGCGGGGGTAGCGGGGAACGTAAGGATGAGCAGTTCTTC	CSASGGSGERKDEQFF
TRBD1	TRBV7-6	TRBJ1-2	-	TGTGCCAGCAGCATGGGACAGAACTATGGCTACACCTTC	CASSMGQNYGYTF
-	TRBV19	TRBJ1-5	few	TGTGCCAGTAGAAATCAGGGATCTAATCATCAGCCCCAGCATTTT	CASRNQGSNHQPQHF
-	TRBV5-6	TRBJ1-2	few	TGTGCCAGCAGCTTGTCTGCTTTCTATGGCTACACCTTC	CASSLSAFYGYTF
-	TRBV18	TRBJ1-1	-	TGTGCCAGCTCCCCACAGTGGGGCGGGAACACTGAAGCTTTCTTT	CASSPQWGGNTEAFF
TRBD2	TRBV6-6	TRBJ2-3	-	TGTGCCACGCGGACTAGCAACACAGATACGCAGTATTTT	CATRTSNTDTQYF
TRBD1	TRBV12-3/TRBV12-4	TRBJ1-1	many	TGTGCCAGCAGCCTAATACAGGGGGATGGCACTGAAGCTTTCTTT	CASSLIQGDGTEAFF
-	TRBV12-3/TRBV12-4	TRBJ1-3	few	TGTGCCAGCAGTTCGGACCCTGGAAACACCATATATTTT	CASSSDPGNTIYF
-	TRBV24-1	TRBJ1-2	-	TGTGCCAACCCTGTCCCCCTCTATGGCTACACCTTC	CANPVPLYGYTF
-	TRBV3-1	TRBJ2-2	few	TGTGCCAGCAGCCATGTCCCCCAGGCCGGGGAGCTGTTTTTT	CASSHVPQAGELFF
TRBD2	TRBV20-1	TRBJ2-7	-	TGCAGTGCTAGCGGGGGGGGACTAGTGGCCTACGAGCAGTACTTC	CSASGGGLVAYEQYF
-	TRBV7-9	TRBJ2-5	many	TGTGCCAGCAGCTTATCCGGGATGGTAGCGGAGATTGGGTACTTC	CASSLSGMVAEIGYF
-	TRBV9	TRBJ2-4	-	TGTGCCAGCAGCGTACTGAACATTCAGTACTTC	CASSVLNIQYF
TRBD2	TRBV18	TRBJ2-1	few	TGTGCCAGCTCTGCCTGGGAGGGTGGGGCCAATGAGCAGTTCTTC	CASSAWEGGANEQFF
-	TRBV4-1	TRBJ1-4	few	TGCGCCAGCAGCCGCGTTCCTAATGAAAAACTGTTTTTT	CASSRVPNEKLFF
TRBD1	TRBV28	TRBJ1-4	few	TGTGCCAGCAGTCTACCCGGACAGGGGAGTGAAAAACTGTTTTTT	CASSLPGQGSEKLFF
-	TRBV4-1	TRBJ1-2	few	TGCGCCAGCAGCCAAACGGGGGCCCTCTATGGCTACACCTTC	CASSQTGALYGYTF
-	TRBV20-1	TRBJ1-5	-	TGCAGTGCGGGGAAGGGCTTTAGCAATCAGCCCCAGCATTTT	CSAGKGFSNQPQHF
TRBD1	TRBV24-1	TRBJ2-2	-	TGTGCCACCTCCACAGGGGGTGACACCGGGGAGCTGTTTTTT	CATSTGGDTGELFF
-	TRBV6-6	TRBJ2-7	few	TGTGCCAGCATGACGGGGAACTACGAGCAGTACTTC	CASMTGNYEQYF
-	TRBV11-2	TRBJ2-3	many	TGTGCCAGCAGCTTCAGACTAGGAGATACGCAGTATTTT	CASSFRLGDTQYF
TRBD2	TRBV2	TRBJ2-1	many	TGTGCCAGCAGTGATCTACTAGCGGGAGGGCATTTTGAGCAGTTCTTC	CASSDLLAGGHFEQFF
TRBD1	TRBV20-1	TRBJ1-5	many	TGCAGTGCTAGGACAGGGGGCAATCAGCCCCAGCATTTT	CSARTGGNQPQHF
-	TRBV7-6	TRBJ2-4	-	TGTGCCAGCAGCTTAGCTCCGGACGGAACAAACATTCAGTACTTC	CASSLAPDGTNIQYF
TRBD1	TRBV27	TRBJ1-1	-	TGTGCCAGCAGCTTCGGGACAGCGGTCGAAGCTTTCTTT	CASSFGTAVEAFF
-	TRBV7-6	TRBJ2-1	many	TGTGCCAGCAGCGGTTGGACCTACAATGAGCAGTTCTTC	CASSGWTYNEQFF
TRBD1	TRBV7-9	TRBJ2-7	-	TGTGCCAGCAGCCCGAAAAGGGGGCGGGCCTACTCCTACGAGCAGTACTTC	CASSPKRGRAYSYEQYF
-	TRBV27	TRBJ2-3	many	TGTGCCAGCAGTATCGGGAAACTCGGCGGCACAGATACGCAGTATTTT	CASSIGKLGGTDTQYF
-	TRBV29-1	TRBJ2-3	many	TGCAGCGTTGACCGTGACAGGCCCGCATCTAGCACAGATACGCAGTATTTT	CSVDRDRPASSTDTQYF
-	TRBV19	TRBJ1-5	-	TGTACCAGTAGTATAGCAGGGAGCAATCAGCCCCAGCATTTT	CTSSIAGSNQPQHF
-	TRBV18	TRBJ2-2	-	TGTGCCAGCTCACCAACCACCGGGGAGCTGTTTTTT	CASSPTTGELFF
-	TRBV12-3/TRBV12-4	TRBJ2-5	few	TGTGCCAGCAGTTTAGACACACAAGAGACCCAGTACTTC	CASSLDTQETQYF
-	TRBV29-1	TRBJ1-1	-	TGCAGCGTTAAATTGAAGGGGGGGATGAACACTGAAGCTTTCTTT	CSVKLKGGMNTEAFF